The clone carrying this T cell receptor (beta chain) was observed at least ten times. Its target is not known. This sample is drawn from a study of T-cell reconstitution after alpha-beta-depleted transplantation in children. Broader study findings: The authors attributed T-cell counts and diversity one year after transplant mostly to newly produced T cells. Alpha-beta T cells about two months after transplant reportedly derived from several hundred expanded graft clones.

Using unique molecular identifiers, the investigators prepared the TCRbeta library. TCRdb analysed the PCR reads with MiXCR anew, one entry per CDR3 protein. Among around 600,000 distinct CDR3 sequences, under 25% were seen once, and the ten largest hold roughly 15%. Looked up from germline, CDR1 is SEHNR and CDR2 is FQNEAQ (reference sequence). The CDR3 spans 14 residues. Trimming cost V 5 bases and J 6 bases; bases outside gene matches: 7. Sequences were derived from PBMCs, mostly from graft donor cells, sampled 360 days after TCRalphabeta/CD19-depleted stem cell transplant. The TCR comes from a boy younger than two who had a stem cell transplant for acute myeloid leukemia, so the T cells may come from the graft donor. The rearrangement links TRBV7-9 to TRBJ2-3, with 8 bases matching TRBD1. The CDR3 loop reads CASSDTDRVDTQYF. In DNA form, the CDR3 reads TGTGCCAGCAGCGATACGGACAGGGTGGATACGCAGTATTTT.